These 16 T cell receptor beta chains were sequenced from one sample in a study of T cell changes during pregnancy in multiple sclerosis. Only in-frame clones appear in the TCRdb table, and some are missing; sequencing was by immunoSEQ multiplex PCR. The table lists around 63,000 clones, roughly nine tenths of them singletons, with about 2.9% in the top ten. This material consisted of peripheral blood, taken in the third trimester of pregnancy. These receptors all stem from a female donor in good health, enrolled as a control in a pregnancy study.

This CDR3 reads CASSQVETDTQYF. The CDR3 DNA sequence: TGTGCCAGCAGCCAGGTAGAGACAGATACGCAGTATTTT. The chain recombines TRBV6-5 with TRBJ2-3, with unresolved D. Germline V lookup: CDR1 MNHEY, CDR2 SVGAGI. V was cut by 6 bases and J by 3 bases, with 10 bases left in between. The CDR3 contains 13 residues.

The rearrangement links TRBV14 to TRBJ2-1, with a tentative D call TRBD1 (6 bases). CDR1 is SGHDN, CDR2 FVKESK, per germline. CDR3 size: 14 residues. V lost 2 bases to trimming and J lost 6 bases, with 11 bases between them. The CDR3 DNA sequence: TGTGCCAGCAGCCAAAGAAGACAGGTCAATGAGCAGTTCTTC. Translating gives CASSQRRQVNEQFF.

CDR3 in amino acids: CASSRLAGGVNEQFF. CDR3 nucleotides: TGTGCCAGCAGCCGACTAGCGGGAGGTGTCAATGAGCAGTTCTTC. The J gene is TRBJ2-1, the V gene TRBV4-2; 13 bases align to TRBD2. J gave up 6 bases and V 4 bases, and 3 bases lay outside the gene matches. The CDR3 runs to 15 residues. Germline V gene data show CDR1 as LGHNA and CDR2 as YNFKEQ.

J is TRBJ2-2 and V is TRBV10-3; 7 bases fit TRBD1. J lost 0 bases, V lost 10 bases, and 5 bases had no gene match. The germline gives CDR1 ENHRY, CDR2 SYGVKD. The length of the CDR3 is 14 residues. The DNA of the CDR3 is TGTGCCACCGGGACAGCGACGAACACCGGGGAGCTGTTTTTT. It is translated as CATGTATNTGELFF.

V usage is TRBV4-2 and J usage is TRBJ2-1, with TRBD2 matching over 10 bases. Germline V gene lookup returns CDR1 LGHNA and CDR2 YNFKEQ. This CDR3 is 17 amino acids long. The V and J ends lost 0 bases and 7 bases, in that order; junction bases with no gene match: 9. The CDR3 protein is CASSQDLLAGARNEQFF. The CDR3 DNA reads TGTGCCAGCAGCCAAGATCTGCTAGCGGGAGCTAGAAATGAGCAGTTCTTC.

The chain is built from TRBV7-8 and TRBJ1-5; D possibly corresponds to TRBD1 (5 bases). Trimming left V 1 base short and J 2 bases short, with 12 bases between. The CDR3 spans 16 residues. CDR1 is SGHVS, CDR2 FQNEAQ, per germline. CDR3 bases: TGTGCCAGCAGCTTAGGCGTGGCCAGGGGCAATCAGCCCCAGCATTTT. Protein product: CASSLGVARGNQPQHF.

V gene TRBV6-1 combines with J gene TRBJ1-3; D perhaps matches TRBD1 (5 bases). The CDR3 extends over 15 amino acids. V was shortened by 3 bases and J by 3 bases, with 12 bases between the two germline ends. Germline V lookup: CDR1 MNHNS, CDR2 SASEGT. CDR3: CASSEGRASGNTIYF. The CDR3 nucleotides are TGTGCCAGCAGTGAGGGCAGGGCTAGTGGAAACACCATATATTTT.

The chain employs TRBV6-6 and TRBJ1-2; possibly TRBD1 for D (5 bases). The CDR3 is 15 residues long. In germline, CDR1 is MNHNY, CDR2 SVGAGI (reference sequence). The ends were cut back, 6 bases at V and 2 bases at J, with 16 bases in the middle. This CDR3 is CASSITREPNYGYTF. As DNA, the CDR3 is TGTGCCAGCAGCATTACCAGGGAACCCAACTATGGCTACACCTTC.

The chain employs TRBV28 and TRBJ2-7, with D possibly TRBD2 on 6 matching bases. Germline V lookup: CDR1 MDHEN, CDR2 SYDVKM. V dropped 5 bases and J dropped 0 bases, with 17 bases sitting between them. CDR3 length: 16 residues. The CDR3, as DNA: TGTGCCAGCAGTCCTTCCTCTAGCGTCTACTCCTACGAGCAGTACTTC. As protein: CASSPSSSVYSYEQYF.

This clone was recorded once. This chain joins TRBV28 and TRBJ2-3, with 7 bases fitting TRBD2. CDR3 length: 14 amino acids. With V trimmed by 7 bases and J by 4 bases, 8 bases remained unmatched. The V gene's germline CDR1 is MDHEN and CDR2 SYDVKM. The CDR3: CASMGAGYADTQYF. The CDR3 region has the DNA TGTGCCAGCATGGGAGCGGGATACGCAGATACGCAGTATTTT.

This clone was observed a single time. This chain joins TRBV6-6 and TRBJ1-1, with TRBD1 as a possible D gene (6 bases). The CDR3 length is 14 residues. The germline CDR1 and CDR2 sequences are MNHNY and SVGAGI (reference sequence). V shed 5 bases and J shed 6 bases, with 16 bases lying between them. The CDR3 DNA follows: TGTGCCAGCAGTAACCCAGGGGAGACCTCTGAAGCTTTCTTT. Its translation is CASSNPGETSEAFF.

V is TRBV7-2 and J is TRBJ2-1; 8 nucleotides match TRBD2. The CDR3 loop spans 18 amino acids. Germline V gene lookup returns CDR1 SGHTA and CDR2 FQGNSA. J lost 2 bases, V lost 4 bases, and 13 bases had no gene match. The CDR3 loop is CASSSAVTLAGAYNEQFF. For the CDR3, the DNA is TGTGCCAGCAGCTCAGCTGTCACGCTAGCGGGTGCCTACAATGAGCAGTTCTTC.

The chain uses TRBV4-3 and TRBJ2-7; 8 nucleotides align to TRBD2. Germline V lookup: CDR1 LGHNA, CDR2 YSLEER. V was pared by 3 bases and J by 2 bases, with 15 bases of the junction left unmatched. The CDR3 has 18 residues. In DNA, the CDR3 is TGCGCCAGCAGCCAGGGAGGTCCGGGACTAGGGCCTCCCTACGAGCAGTACTTC. Amino acids: CASSQGGPGLGPPYEQYF.

The rearrangement uses TRBV9 and TRBJ1-4; D not resolved. The CDR3 has 15 amino acids. The germline V gene encodes CDR1 SGDLS and CDR2 YYNGEE. Trimming took off 4 bases at V and 2 bases at J, with 12 bases between the two ends. The CDR3 is CASSSLTDTNEKLFF. CDR3 in DNA: TGTGCCAGCAGCTCCCTCACAGACACTAATGAAAAACTGTTTTTT.

The chain has TRBV11-2 and TRBJ1-1; TRBD1 might be the D (6 bases). The CDR3 sequence is 16 residues long. V shed 0 bases and J shed 4 bases, with 15 bases lying between them. Germline V gene lookup returns CDR1 SGHAT and CDR2 FQNNGV. Here the CDR3 reads CASSLENTGRGTEAFF. The CDR3 nucleotides read TGTGCCAGCAGCTTAGAGAATACAGGGAGGGGCACTGAAGCTTTCTTT.

V and J are TRBV4-3 and TRBJ1-1, with a weak D call TRBD1 (5 bases). From germline, CDR1 is LGHNA and CDR2 YSLEER. This CDR3 region has 18 residues. With 0 bases removed from V and 0 bases from J, the gap between germline ends came to 17 bases. The CDR3 DNA reads as TGCGCCAGCAGCCAAGAGGCCGCCCTGACAGCCTTGAACACTGAAGCTTTCTTT. Its protein is CASSQEAALTALNTEAFF.